The source of this TCR beta chain is a study of identical twins. Findings and limits, study-wide: Analyses of zero insertions could, in part, be confounded by invariant MAIT and iNKT cells.

Trimming removed 4 bases from V and 2 bases from J, with 12 bases in between. Germline V gene data show CDR1 as SGHRS and CDR2 as YFSETQ. The CDR3 is 14 amino acids. TCRdb analysed the 5' RACE reads with MiXCR anew, one entry per CDR3 protein. The data contain under 250,000 distinct CDR3 sequences, 12% of them singletons. Notes on this clonotype: The antigen remains unidentified.

These data also featured in a second study, about yellow fever vaccine responses in identical twins. That publication notes: Reportedly, twins' vaccine T cell responses looked partly convergent and partly personalized.

The chain uses TRBV5-1 and TRBJ2-5; D may be TRBD2 (6 bases). The material sequenced was memory (CD45RO+) T cells sorted from blood. The source is a young woman in good health. In DNA, the CDR3 is TGCGCCAGCAGCAGCCGGGACTGGCAAGAGACCCAGTACTTC. This sequence encodes CASSSRDWQETQYF.